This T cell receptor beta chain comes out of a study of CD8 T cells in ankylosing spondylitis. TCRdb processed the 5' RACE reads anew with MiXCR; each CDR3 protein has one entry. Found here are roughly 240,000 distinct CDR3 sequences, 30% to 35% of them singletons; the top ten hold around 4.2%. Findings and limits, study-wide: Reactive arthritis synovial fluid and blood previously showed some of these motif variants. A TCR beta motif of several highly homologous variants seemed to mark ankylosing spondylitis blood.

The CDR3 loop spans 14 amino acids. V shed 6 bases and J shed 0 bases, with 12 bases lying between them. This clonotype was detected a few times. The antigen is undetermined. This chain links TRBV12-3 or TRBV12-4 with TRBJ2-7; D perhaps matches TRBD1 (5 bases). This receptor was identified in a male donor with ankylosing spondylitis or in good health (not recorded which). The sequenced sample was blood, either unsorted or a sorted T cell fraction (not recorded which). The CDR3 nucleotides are TGTGCCAGCAGCCGACTTGACAGCTCCTACGAGCAGTACTTC. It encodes CASSRLDSSYEQYF.